The 10 T cell receptor beta chains in this list originate from one sample, sequenced in a study of cytomegalovirus exposure and HLA in healthy donors. The primer mix had 60 Vbeta and 13 Jbeta primers. Assay used: immunoSEQ multiplex PCR; TCRdb lists only in-frame clones, some missing. The sample lists under 150,000 clones, roughly 76% occurring once. The specimen was PBMCs. Receptors were obtained from a woman between 35 and 50 years old in good health and CMV-seronegative.

The table lists this clone with a few counts. The chain uses TRBV2 and TRBJ1-1; D unresolved. CDR3 length: 13 residues. The germline V and J ends were trimmed by 2 bases and 3 bases, with 7 bases remaining between them. Germline assignment: CDR1 SNHLY and CDR2 FYNNEI. The chain's CDR3 is CASSETRDTEAFF. The CDR3 region has the DNA TGTGCCAGCAGTGAAACGAGGGACACTGAAGCTTTCTTT.

The rearrangement uses TRBV2 and TRBJ1-5; 7 nucleotides align to TRBD1. V trimming: 2 bases; J trimming: 5 bases; junction bases outside the gene matches: 9. The CDR3 loop spans 16 amino acids. Germline-derived CDR1 and CDR2 are SNHLY and FYNNEI. In DNA form, the CDR3 reads TGTGCCAGCAGTGAATCTGGGACAGCAAGGGATCAGCCCCAGCATTTT. It is translated as CASSESGTARDQPQHF.

The chain combines TRBV11-2 with TRBJ2-5; 7 nucleotides agree with TRBD1. The length of the CDR3 is 16 residues. The ends lost 1 base at V and 1 base at J; junction bases unmatched: 6. Germline CDR1 reads SGHAT; CDR2 reads FQNNGV. The CDR3: CASSLGGQAFQETQYF. CDR3 nucleotides: TGTGCCAGCAGCTTAGGAGGACAGGCCTTCCAAGAGACCCAGTACTTC.

This clone was counted only a few times. The chain links TRBV11-2 to TRBJ1-2; TRBD1 aligns across 11 bases. The J segment lost 6 bases and the V segment lost 2 bases, leaving 8 bases of the junction unmatched. CDR1 and CDR2 (germline): SGHAT, FQNNGV. This CDR3 is built from 16 residues. In DNA form, the CDR3 reads TGTGCCAGCAGCTTACAATTCCCGGGACAGGGGGATGGCTACACCTTC. This codes for CASSLQFPGQGDGYTF.

This clone was detected once. The V gene is TRBV6-7, the J gene TRBJ1-4, with D perhaps matching TRBD1 (5 bases). TRBV6-7 is assigned to the ORF class and has an uncertain function. Trimming shortened V by 7 bases and J by 2 bases, and 14 bases separated the two germline ends. This CDR3 has 15 residues. Written as DNA, the CDR3 is TGTGCCAGCACCAAGGGGAACAGGACTAATGAAAAACTGTTTTTT. It yields the protein CASTKGNRTNEKLFF.

This clone was seen once. V and J are TRBV18 and TRBJ1-3, with a tentative D call TRBD1 (5 bases). Germline CDR1 reads KGHSH; CDR2 reads LQKENI. The V gene lost 2 bases and the J gene lost 2 bases, with 10 bases spanning the gap. CDR3 length: 15 residues. CDR3 amino acids: CASSPGRAAGNTIYF. For the CDR3, the DNA is TGTGCCAGCTCACCAGGCAGGGCTGCTGGAAACACCATATATTTT.

The DNA for the CDR3 is TGTGCCAGCAGCTTTTTCGCCGGGGAGCTGTTTTTT. Its translation: CASSFFAGELFF. This chain connects TRBV5-6 to TRBJ2-2; D gene unclear. V lost 2 bases to trimming and J lost 6 bases, with 5 bases between them. Germline V lookup: CDR1 SGHDT, CDR2 YYEEEE. This CDR3 is built from 12 residues.

The rearrangement links TRBV5-1 to TRBJ2-1, with D tentatively TRBD2 (5 bases). This CDR3 contains 16 residues. With 0 bases removed from V and 9 bases from J, the gap between germline ends came to 19 bases. The V gene's germline CDR1 is SGHRS and CDR2 YFSETQ. CDR3 DNA: TGCGCCAGCAGCTTGGGTCGGGGAACAGCTTTGGGTGAGCAGTTCTTC. Protein: CASSLGRGTALGEQFF.

Remarks on this clone: A read error may produce the germline difference seen at one junction end. The chain carries TRBV27 and TRBJ1-2, with 7 positions matching TRBD1. CDR3 size: 12 residues. The germline gives CDR1 MNHEY, CDR2 SMNVEV (reference sequence). The CDR3 loop is CASSAGGYGCTF. The CDR3 DNA sequence: TGTGCCAGCTCAGCAGGGGGGTATGGCTGCACCTTC.

This rearrangement joins TRBV9 to TRBJ1-6; 7 nucleotides align to TRBD1. The CDR3 loop spans 14 amino acids. CDR1 and CDR2 (germline): SGDLS, YYNGEE. J lost 5 bases, V lost 6 bases, and 5 bases had no gene match. The CDR3 DNA reads TGTGCCAGCAATCCCGGACAGGATAATTCACCCCTCCACTTT. This translates into CASNPGQDNSPLHF.